Following are 24 T cell receptor beta chains from one sample sequenced in a study of blood T cell repertoires in COVID-19. TCRdb's copy holds only in-frame clones and misses some; the assay was immunoSEQ multiplex PCR. The data hold about 190,000 clones, with around 79% observed a single time. The sequencing sample was made of peripheral blood. The receptors here all came from a woman aged 45 to 65 with acute or convalescent COVID-19.

Comments on this clone: Possible read error: a much larger clone is one base away. The missing conserved phenylalanine or tryptophan at the end of this CDR3 makes a read error likely. V and J are TRBV5-6 and TRBJ1-1; D might be TRBD1 (5 bases). V lost 2 bases and J lost 4, with 6 bases in between. CDR1 and CDR2 (germline): SGHDT, YYEEEE. The CDR3 has 12 residues. The CDR3 sequence is CASSLRGTEAFL. The CDR3, as DNA: TGTGCCAGCAGCTTAAGGGGCACTGAAGCTTTCCTT.

This rearrangement joins TRBV6-5 to TRBJ1-2, with D perhaps TRBD1 (5 bases). The germline gives CDR1 MNHEY, CDR2 SVGAGI. The CDR3 is made up of 13 amino acids. The ends were cut back, 5 bases at V and 5 bases at J, with 12 bases in the middle. The CDR3 protein is CASSPVGTYGYTF. The CDR3 bases are TGTGCCAGCAGTCCCGTCGGGACTTATGGCTACACCTTC.

CDR3: CASIGTPGPNTEAFF. For the CDR3, the DNA is TGTGCCAGCATCGGGACTCCGGGGCCGAACACTGAAGCTTTCTTT. The J gene is TRBJ1-1, the V gene TRBV6-5; weak D call: TRBD1 (5 bases). The CDR3 extends over 15 amino acids. V dropped 7 bases and J dropped 1 base, with 16 bases sitting between them. The V gene's germline CDR1 is MNHEY and CDR2 SVGAGI.

This clone appeared once. CDR3 in amino acids: CASGQGDTTIYF. The CDR3 DNA reads as TGTGCCAGCGGACAGGGGGACACCACCATATATTTT. The V call is TRBV28, the J call TRBJ1-3; TRBD1 matches at 10 bases. J lost 9 bases, V lost 8 bases, and 4 bases had no gene match. Per germline, CDR1 MDHEN and CDR2 SYDVKM. The CDR3 is made up of 12 amino acids. The full variable domain, in which reference TRBV28 and TRBJ1-3 provide the parts outside the CDR3, is DVKVTQSSRYLVKRTGEKVFLECVQDMDHENMFWYRQDPGLGLRLIYFSYDVKMKEKGDIPEGYSVSREKKERFSLILESASTNQTSMYLCASGQGDTTIYFGEGSWLTVV.

The V gene is TRBV2, the J gene TRBJ1-4; TRBD1 aligns across 7 bases. Germline CDR1 reads SNHLY; CDR2 reads FYNNEI. The CDR3 sequence is 15 residues long. V lost 7 bases, J lost 1 base, and 6 bases stayed unmatched. The CDR3 bases are TGTGCCAGCACCCCCAGGGGGGAAACTAATGAAAAACTGTTTTTT. This translates into CASTPRGETNEKLFF.

This sequence joins TRBV6-1 and TRBJ2-7; 9 bases agree with TRBD1. This CDR3 is 15 amino acids long. V dropped 5 bases and J dropped 7; count of bases not matched to a gene: 12. The germline V gene encodes CDR1 MNHNS and CDR2 SASEGT. The CDR3 DNA follows: TGTGCCAGCAGTCGGCCGGGACAGGGTTTTTGGGAGCAGTACTTC. It is translated as CASSRPGQGFWEQYF.

V usage is TRBV18 and J usage is TRBJ2-3; D is perhaps TRBD2 (6 bases). The CDR3 covers 16 residues. V was pared by 0 bases and J by 5 bases, with 15 bases between. In germline, CDR1 is KGHSH, CDR2 LQKENI. This CDR3 reads CASSPPRPGDGDTQYF. The CDR3 coding sequence is TGTGCCAGCTCACCACCGCGGCCGGGAGACGGAGATACGCAGTATTTT. The full variable domain, with the rest looked up from reference TRBV18 and TRBJ2-3, is NAGVMQNPRHLVRRRGQEARLRCSPMKGHSHVYWYRQLPEEGLKFMVYLQKENIIDESGMPKERFSAEFPKEGPSILRIQQVVRGDSAAYFCASSPPRPGDGDTQYFGPGTRLTVL.

The chain links TRBV12-3 or TRBV12-4 to TRBJ1-1, with a possible D match to TRBD1 (5 bases). The V and J ends lost 7 bases and 5 bases respectively, with 14 bases between them. The CDR3 runs to 13 residues. CDR3 in DNA: TGTGCCAGCATCCCCAGGGAGGGGACTGAAGCTTTCTTT. Translation gives CASIPREGTEAFF.

The rearrangement uses TRBV2 and TRBJ1-2; D gene uncertain. The CDR3 is made up of 13 amino acids. Germline CDR1 SNHLY, CDR2 FYNNEI. V lost 5 bases and J lost 5, with 12 bases in between. The CDR3 DNA reads TGTGCCAGCAGTTCGCCGGAGGAATATGGCTACACCTTC. It codes for CASSSPEEYGYTF.

The chain's CDR3 is CASRQGYEQYF. DNA for the CDR3: TGTGCCAGCAGACAGGGGTACGAGCAGTACTTC. The chain has TRBV11-2 and TRBJ2-7; 7 bases align to TRBD1. This CDR3 has 11 residues. The germline gives CDR1 SGHAT, CDR2 FQNNGV. J was trimmed by 4 bases and V by 6 bases; bases with no gene match: 0.

This clone was counted a few times. V and J are TRBV5-1 and TRBJ2-3, with 12 positions matching TRBD2. Trimming removed 5 bases from V and 5 bases from J; junction bases left unmatched: 9. This CDR3 comprises 16 residues. Germline lookup yields CDR1 SGHRS and CDR2 YFSETQ. The CDR3 here is CASSSGLAGSLDTQYF. CDR3 sequence (DNA): TGCGCCAGCAGTTCTGGACTAGCGGGGTCCCTAGATACGCAGTATTTT.

V is TRBV19 and J is TRBJ2-5; 9 bases are shared with TRBD1. This CDR3 contains 16 residues. The V segment lost 5 bases and the J segment 7 bases; nucleotides outside the gene matches: 14. Germline V gives CDR1 LNHDA, CDR2 SQIVND (reference sequence). The CDR3 sequence is CASSRDRASPQVTQYF. Here the CDR3 DNA reads TGTGCCAGTAGTCGGGACAGGGCGAGCCCCCAGGTGACCCAGTACTTC.

The rearrangement joins TRBV6-6 to TRBJ2-2; 7 bases are a match to TRBD1. Looked up from germline, CDR1 is MNHNY and CDR2 is SVGAGI (reference sequence). There are 15 residues in the CDR3. The ends lost 6 bases at V and 1 base at J; junction bases unmatched: 5. The CDR3 coding sequence is TGTGCCAGCAGCCCCGGGACAGAGAACACCGGGGAGCTGTTTTTT. It codes for CASSPGTENTGELFF.

This clone was counted once. J is TRBJ1-1 and V is TRBV19; D remains ambiguous. Germline lookup yields CDR1 LNHDA and CDR2 SQIVND (reference sequence). Trimming removed 6 bases from V and 7 bases from J, with 21 bases in between. The CDR3 runs 15 residues. The CDR3 here is CASSPGRPLHVEAFF. The CDR3 DNA sequence: TGTGCCAGTAGCCCCGGCAGGCCGCTACACGTTGAAGCTTTCTTT.

The count of this clone is one. The chain carries TRBV27 and TRBJ1-1; tentatively, D is TRBD1 (6 bases). Germline assignment: CDR1 MNHEY and CDR2 SMNVEV (reference sequence). The CDR3 totals 12 residues. V was trimmed by 8 bases and J by 0 bases, leaving 7 bases between them. The CDR3 DNA reads TGTGCCAGCCAGGGGTTGAACACTGAAGCTTTCTTT. The encoded protein is CASQGLNTEAFF.

V gene TRBV4-3 combines with J gene TRBJ1-6; D is undetermined. From germline, CDR1 is LGHNA and CDR2 YSLEER. V shed 5 bases and J shed 12 bases, with 14 bases lying between them. This CDR3 is built from 13 residues. CDR3 DNA sequence: TGCGCCAGCAGCACCCGACATTTGGAACCCCTCCACTTT. Its protein product is CASSTRHLEPLHF.

The V and J genes are TRBV6-5 and TRBJ1-6; TRBD1 matches at 9 bases. The CDR3 length is 15 residues. CDR1 and CDR2 (germline): MNHEY, SVGAGI. The ends lost 4 bases at V and 8 bases at J; junction bases unmatched: 6. The CDR3 DNA sequence: TGTGCCAGCAGTTCAGGGGGACAGGGATATTCACCCCTCCACTTT. It codes for CASSSGGQGYSPLHF.

This chain connects TRBV11-2 to TRBJ1-1; D remains ambiguous. There are 13 residues in the CDR3. The V gene's germline CDR1 is SGHAT and CDR2 FQNNGV. Deletions cut 3 bases from V and 2 bases from J, with 7 bases between. The DNA of the CDR3 is TGTGCCAGCAGCTTTAACGGTAACACTGAAGCTTTCTTT. This codes for CASSFNGNTEAFF.

V and J are TRBV20-1 and TRBJ1-5; TRBD1 matches at 9 bases. Looked up from germline, CDR1 is DFQATT and CDR2 is SNEGSKA (reference sequence). The junction had 14 bases not matched to a gene; V was cut back by 3 bases and J by 5 bases. The CDR3 extends over 17 amino acids. The CDR3 nucleotides read TGCAGTGCTAGTAAGTCGTTCGGGGACAGGGTATATCAGCCCCAGCATTTT. Protein: CSASKSFGDRVYQPQHF.

This chain connects TRBV6-4 to TRBJ2-3, with D maybe TRBD2 (6 bases). Germline CDR1 and CDR2: MRHNA and SNTAGT. The CDR3 loop spans 14 amino acids. The V and J ends lost 4 bases and 4 bases respectively, with 12 bases between them. CDR3: CASSGGVEADTQYF. The DNA of the CDR3 is TGTGCCAGCAGTGGGGGGGTTGAGGCAGATACGCAGTATTTT.

This sequence joins TRBV18 and TRBJ1-1; TRBD1 aligns across 7 bases. CDR3 size: 14 residues. Trimming at V came to 5 bases and at J to 4 bases, leaving 7 bases not matched to a gene. Looked up from germline, CDR1 is KGHSH and CDR2 is LQKENI. The CDR3 DNA follows: TGTGCCAGCTCAACAGGGGCGAGCGGCACTGAAGCTTTCTTT. Its protein product is CASSTGASGTEAFF.

The gene calls are TRBV28 and TRBJ1-5; 7 bases are shared with TRBD1. The germline V gene has CDR1 MDHEN and CDR2 SYDVKM. The V and J ends lost 5 bases and 6 bases, in that order; junction bases with no gene match: 10. CDR3 length: 15 residues. The CDR3 nucleotides are TGTGCCAGCAGTCAGACGACAGGGTACGGTCAGCCCCAGCATTTT. Translated: CASSQTTGYGQPQHF.

This clone has a single count. V and J are TRBV24-1 and TRBJ2-1; 7 nucleotides line up with TRBD1. V lost 5 bases, J lost 7 bases, and 16 bases stayed unmatched. The CDR3 is 17 amino acids. The germline CDR1 and CDR2 sequences are KGHDR and SFDVKD. CDR3 region: CATSGGPRGTARNEQFF. The CDR3 DNA reads TGTGCCACCAGTGGGGGTCCTAGAGGGACAGCGCGGAATGAGCAGTTCTTC.

V gene TRBV6-1 combines with J gene TRBJ1-5; maybe TRBD1 (5 bases). This CDR3 contains 15 residues. CDR1 is MNHNS, CDR2 SASEGT, per germline. V shed 2 bases and J shed 0 bases, with 8 bases lying between them. In nucleotides, the CDR3 is TGTGCCAGCAGTGAATCCAGGGATAGCAATCAGCCCCAGCATTTT. It translates to CASSESRDSNQPQHF.